The 21 T cell receptor beta chains presented below share a single source sample, sequenced in a study of T cell repertoires in cytomegalovirus infection. Antigens of these TCRs are unknown. TCRdb itself ran the reads through MiXCR, one entry per CDR3 protein. The sample lists about 470,000 distinct CDR3 sequences; roughly 42% were seen once. The sequenced sample was cultured PBMCs, obtained from culture after CMV antigen stimulation. The source is a human donor in good health (CMV status not recorded). Some clones in this sample may be carry-over from other donors' samples.

The chain uses TRBV6-2 or TRBV6-3 and TRBJ2-3, with 7 bases identical to TRBD2. Per the germline V gene, CDR1 is MNHEY and CDR2 is SVGEGT. This CDR3 spans 16 amino acids. V gave up 6 bases and J gave up 2 bases; unmatched junction bases: 11. The chain's CDR3 is CASSPAVAGPTDTQYF. CDR3 nucleotide sequence: TGTGCCAGCAGCCCTGCCGTAGCGGGCCCCACAGATACGCAGTATTTT.

This clonotype was detected a few times. This rearrangement joins TRBV4-1 to TRBJ2-4, with 14 bases matching TRBD2. Germline CDR1 and CDR2: MGHRA and YSYEKL. V shed 3 bases, J shed 0 bases, and the junction held 4 bases outside the gene matches. The CDR3 loop spans 18 amino acids. The CDR3, as DNA: TGCGCCAGCAGCCAGGGACTAGCGGGGGTACTAGCCAAAAACATTCAGTACTTC. Translated, it gives CASSQGLAGVLAKNIQYF.

This clonotype was recorded at least ten times. The rearrangement uses TRBV7-2 and TRBJ2-5; 12 positions match TRBD2. The CDR3 totals 13 residues. Unmatched junction bases numbered 0, after V lost 6 bases and J lost 4 bases. CDR1 and CDR2 from the germline V gene are SGHTA and FQGNSA. DNA of the CDR3: TGTGCCAGCAGGACTAGCGGGGGAGAGACCCAGTACTTC. Amino acids: CASRTSGGETQYF.

The genes are TRBV11-2 and TRBJ2-2; tentative D call: TRBD1 (7 bases). Germline lookup yields CDR1 SGHAT and CDR2 FQNNGV. Trimming removed 3 bases at V and 4 bases at J, with 12 bases between. CDR3 length: 15 amino acids. CDR3 nucleotides: TGTGCCAGCAGCTTCAGGGGGGAGAGCACCGGGGAGCTGTTTTTT. Amino acid sequence: CASSFRGESTGELFF.

The chain carries TRBV7-2 and TRBJ1-3, with D perhaps matching TRBD1 (5 bases). This CDR3 region has 13 residues. V lost 4 bases, J lost 5 bases, and 9 bases lay in between. Germline CDR1 reads SGHTA; CDR2 reads FQGNSA. The CDR3: CASSWGSRNTIYF. CDR3 bases: TGTGCCAGCAGCTGGGGGAGCCGAAACACCATATATTTT. Full variable domain (remainder filled in from reference TRBV7-2 and TRBJ1-3): GAGVSQSPSNKVTEKGKDVELRCDPISGHTALYWYRQSLGQGLEFLIYFQGNSAPDKSGLPSDRFSAERTGGSVSTLTIQRTQQEDSAVYLCASSWGSRNTIYFGEGSWLTVV.

This sequence joins TRBV12-3 or TRBV12-4 and TRBJ1-1; D remains unclear. V lost 2 bases to trimming and J lost 5 bases, with 9 bases between them. This CDR3 is built from 13 residues. The CDR3 loop reads CASSLRQATEAFF. Here the CDR3 DNA reads TGTGCCAGCAGTTTACGGCAGGCTACTGAAGCTTTCTTT.

The chain has TRBV7-2 and TRBJ2-1; 9 bases fit TRBD1. The CDR3 is 14 amino acids. Germline lookup yields CDR1 SGHTA and CDR2 FQGNSA. The trim removed 5 bases at V and 6 bases at J, leaving 5 bases unmatched. CDR3 nucleotides: TGTGCCAGCAGCCCACAGGGGGCCGGCAATGAGCAGTTCTTC. It is translated as CASSPQGAGNEQFF. The full variable domain, rest sourced from reference TRBV7-2 and TRBJ2-1, is GAGVSQSPSNKVTEKGKDVELRCDPISGHTALYWYRQSLGQGLEFLIYFQGNSAPDKSGLPSDRFSAERTGGSVSTLTIQRTQQEDSAVYLCASSPQGAGNEQFFGPGTRLTVL.

This clonotype has a count of ten or more. The CDR3 region is CASSPWTSGTGELFF. CDR3 DNA sequence: TGTGCCAGCAGCCCGTGGACTAGCGGGACCGGGGAGCTGTTTTTT. The chain employs TRBV7-8 and TRBJ2-2, with 11 bases fitting TRBD2. V was clipped by 5 bases and J by 5 bases; unmatched bases: 4. The CDR3 totals 15 residues. Germline V gene data show CDR1 as SGHVS and CDR2 as FQNEAQ.

The gene calls are TRBV15 and TRBJ1-2; a weak D match, TRBD1 (5 bases). The CDR3 sequence is 16 residues long. CDR1 LNHNV and CDR2 YYDKDF come from the germline V gene (reference sequence). Trimming removed 2 bases at V and 4 bases at J, with 17 bases between. The CDR3 DNA sequence: TGTGCCACCAGCAGACCAACCCTGGGGCGCAGCTATGGCTACACCTTC. It specifies CATSRPTLGRSYGYTF.

With regard to this clonotype: Relative to the germline gene, one junction end is altered; a read error may explain this. This sequence joins TRBV12-5 and TRBJ1-2; no definite D call. The CDR3 has 16 amino acids. CDR1 and CDR2 from the germline V gene are LGHNT and FRNRAP. The CDR3 region is CASGLVSQRLPYGYTF. DNA for the CDR3: TGTGCTAGTGGTTTGGTATCGCAGAGACTCCCCTATGGCTACACCTTT.

The CDR3 DNA follows: TGTGCCAGCAGCTCTACCGAACTCCCCGGGACAGGGGGCATCTACGAGCAGTACTTC. Its translation is CASSSTELPGTGGIYEQYF. The chain recombines TRBV7-6 with TRBJ2-7; 12 bases are shared with TRBD1. Germline lookup yields CDR1 SGHVS and CDR2 FNYEAQ. CDR3 size: 19 residues. The junction had 16 bases not matched to a gene; V was cut back by 4 bases and J by 3 bases.

This clonotype was detected only a few times. The chain joins TRBV7-2 to TRBJ1-1; no definite D call. Looked up from germline, CDR1 is SGHTA and CDR2 is FQGNSA. This CDR3 spans 13 amino acids. V was cut by 5 bases and J by 8 bases, with 15 bases left in between. CDR3 nucleotide sequence: TGTGCCAGCAGCCCGCGTTCGTCCCTCGAAGCTTTCTTT. Its protein product is CASSPRSSLEAFF.

V gene TRBV6-6 combines with J gene TRBJ2-1; D possibly uses TRBD1 or TRBD2 (5 bases each). Germline assignment: CDR1 MNHNY and CDR2 SVGAGI (reference sequence). The CDR3 is 13 amino acids. The V and J ends lost 10 bases and 9 bases respectively, with 19 bases between them. The CDR3 is CAIGTPPEGEQFF. CDR3 DNA sequence: TGTGCCATCGGGACCCCCCCTGAGGGTGAGCAGTTCTTC.

The rearrangement uses TRBV20-1 and TRBJ2-1; no firm D call. Looked up from germline, CDR1 is DFQATT and CDR2 is SNEGSKA (reference sequence). V was trimmed by 2 bases and J by 2 bases, leaving 7 bases between them. The CDR3 contains 13 residues. CDR3 coding DNA: TGCAGTGCTAGAACAGTTCCCTACAATGAGCAGTTCTTC. Amino acids: CSARTVPYNEQFF.

This clonotype has a handful of counts. The chain couples TRBV7-2 to TRBJ2-2; D unresolved. Germline-derived CDR1 and CDR2 are SGHTA and FQGNSA. This CDR3 spans 14 amino acids. Trimming removed 3 bases from V and 3 bases from J, with 8 bases in between. This CDR3 reads CASSFTLYTGELFF. DNA of the CDR3: TGTGCCAGCAGCTTCACACTGTACACCGGGGAGCTGTTTTTT.

The chain is built from TRBV11-2 and TRBJ2-3; tentatively, D is TRBD1 or TRBD2 (5 bases each). In germline, CDR1 is SGHAT, CDR2 FQNNGV. V lost 0 bases and J 6 bases, leaving 19 bases between the germline ends. The CDR3 is made up of 17 amino acids. Here the CDR3 reads CASSLESNGAIADTQYF. The CDR3 coding sequence is TGTGCCAGCAGCTTAGAGTCTAACGGGGCTATAGCGGATACGCAGTATTTT.

The rearrangement uses TRBV3-1 and TRBJ2-7; D call uncertain. Germline assignment: CDR1 LGHDT and CDR2 YNNKEL (reference sequence). Between the trimmed V and J ends, which lost 7 bases and 2 bases, there was a span of 15 bases. CDR3 length: 14 amino acids. In DNA form, the CDR3 reads TGTGCCAGCACCCCGCGGCGTCCCCCCTACGAGCAGTACTTC. It yields the protein CASTPRRPPYEQYF.

This clonotype was counted between two and nine times. The rearrangement links TRBV4-1 to TRBJ2-1, with a tentative D call TRBD2 (5 bases). V lost 2 bases and J lost 6, with 11 bases in between. The CDR3 is 14 residues long. Germline CDR1 and CDR2: MGHRA and YSYEKL. The CDR3 nucleotides are TGCGCCAGCAGCCAACTAACCGAGGGCAATGAGCAGTTCTTC. Encoded protein: CASSQLTEGNEQFF.

The V call is TRBV11-2, the J call TRBJ1-1; D might be TRBD1 (5 bases). Germline assignment: CDR1 SGHAT and CDR2 FQNNGV. CDR3 length equals 13 residues. Trimming took 5 bases from V and 4 from J, leaving 11 bases between them. The CDR3 sequence: CASSRGTLTEAFF. CDR3 bases: TGTGCCAGCAGCCGGGGGACGCTCACTGAAGCTTTCTTT.

This clonotype was detected a few times. The rearrangement uses TRBV7-6 and TRBJ1-4, with D maybe TRBD1 (6 bases). Germline assignment: CDR1 SGHVS and CDR2 FNYEAQ. Trimming shortened V by 5 bases and J by 7 bases, and 14 bases separated the two germline ends. The CDR3 is 14 residues long. The CDR3 sequence: CASSITGLGEKLFF. CDR3 nucleotide sequence: TGTGCCAGCAGCATAACAGGGTTGGGTGAAAAACTGTTTTTT.

The rearrangement joins TRBV7-6 to TRBJ1-2; the D is unclear. Between the trimmed V and J ends, which lost 1 base and 4 bases, there was a span of 7 bases. This CDR3 contains 13 residues. CDR1 is SGHVS and CDR2 is FNYEAQ in the germline V gene. The CDR3 sequence: CASSLGPFYGYTF. Written as DNA, the CDR3 is TGTGCCAGCAGCTTAGGTCCGTTCTATGGCTACACCTTC.